A selection of T cell receptor beta chains follows, all from one sample in a study of shared clonotypes between healthy human individuals. The assay was immunoSEQ multiplex PCR, and TCRdb's table has in-frame clones only and misses some. The sample yields over 300,000 clones, about nine tenths seen once. Sequenced material: memory CD8+ T cells sorted from blood. Receptor source: a man aged 18 to 29 in good health. Both conserved end residues are part of each CDR3. A D gene is named only where the DNA matches it firmly. A row's size may be missing; if present it is once, few, many or a size class.

len: 14; abundance: -; d_gene: -; v_gene: TRBV10-3; j_gene: TRBJ2-1; CDR3nt: TGTGCCTCTCGACGGGCAGTGGAGGGGAATGAGCAGTTCTTC; CDR3aa: CASRRAVEGNEQFF
len: 16; abundance: -; d_gene: -; v_gene: TRBV18; j_gene: TRBJ2-1; CDR3nt: TGTGCCAGCTCACATACAGCTTCGAGCTCCTACAATGAGCAGTTCTTC; CDR3aa: CASSHTASSSYNEQFF
len: 13; abundance: once; d_gene: -; v_gene: TRBV4-1; j_gene: TRBJ2-3; CDR3nt: TGCGCCAGCAGCCCTCCAGGGTCAGATACGCAGTATTTT; CDR3aa: CASSPPGSDTQYF
len: 13; abundance: -; d_gene: -; v_gene: TRBV27; j_gene: TRBJ2-2; CDR3nt: TGTGCCAGCAGTTCGCGCCAAAGGGGGGAGCTGTTTTTT; CDR3aa: CASSSRQRGELFF
len: 18; abundance: -; d_gene: -; v_gene: TRBV29-1; j_gene: TRBJ2-1; CDR3nt: TGCAGCGTTGACGCAATACGCCCCTCGGGGGAGGTTTACAATGAGCAGTTCTTC; CDR3aa: CSVDAIRPSGEVYNEQFF
len: 16; abundance: -; d_gene: TRBD2; v_gene: TRBV6-1; j_gene: TRBJ2-3; CDR3nt: TGTGCCAGCAGTGGGTCGGGGGGTTTTAGCACAGATACGCAGTATTTT; CDR3aa: CASSGSGGFSTDTQYF
len: 16; abundance: -; d_gene: TRBD1; v_gene: TRBV19; j_gene: TRBJ2-3; CDR3nt: TGTGCCAGCAGTGTCCGGTGGGGACAGATAACAGATACGCAGTATTTT; CDR3aa: CASSVRWGQITDTQYF
len: 11; abundance: few; d_gene: -; v_gene: TRBV11-2; j_gene: TRBJ1-6; CDR3nt: TGTGCCAGCAGCTTCGGGTCACCCCTCCACTTT; CDR3aa: CASSFGSPLHF
len: 15; abundance: -; d_gene: -; v_gene: TRBV27; j_gene: TRBJ2-7; CDR3nt: TGTGCCAGCGCTACCATATCCGGGACCTCCTACGAGCAGTACTTC; CDR3aa: CASATISGTSYEQYF
len: 16; abundance: -; d_gene: TRBD2; v_gene: TRBV11-2; j_gene: TRBJ2-2; CDR3nt: TGTGCCAGCAGCTCACCCGAGCGGGGGGACACCGGGGAGCTGTTTTTT; CDR3aa: CASSSPERGDTGELFF
len: 16; abundance: -; d_gene: -; v_gene: TRBV11-2; j_gene: TRBJ2-1; CDR3nt: TGTGCCAGCAGCAAGCGGCGGCCGCGCTCCTACAATGAGCAGTTCTTC; CDR3aa: CASSKRRPRSYNEQFF